One sample yielded the 26 T cell receptor beta chains listed below, sequenced in a study of T cell clonality in common variable immunodeficiency. This table comes from immunoSEQ multiplex PCR, and its TCRdb copy is limited to in-frame clones, with some not included. This sample comprises some 45,000 clones, none seen once only. The material sequenced was peripheral blood mononuclear cells. The receptors were gathered from a person aged 18-70 years in good health.

This clone was seen at least ten times. Possible read error: a much larger clone is one base away. The read terminates 3 residues before the CDR3 end, so the remaining end is supplied by the germline J gene. The rearrangement joins TRBV30 to TRBJ2-2, with TRBD1 identical over 9 bases. CDR1 is GTSNPN, CDR2 SVGIG, per germline (reference sequence). The CDR3 contains 16 residues. The part of the CDR3 DNA that was read is TGTGCCTGGACCAGGGACAGGGTGGCGGGGGCCAACGTG. Protein sequence: CAWTRDRVAGANV. The entire CDR3 protein reads CAWTRDRVAGANVLFF.

There are many counts of this clone. Coverage ceases 3 residues before the CDR3 finishes, and the germline J gene fills in the end. The V call is TRBV10-3, the J call TRBJ1-2; D is unresolved. V dropped 6 bases and J dropped 4 bases, with 15 bases sitting between them. The CDR3 runs 14 residues. Germline values: CDR1 ENHRY, CDR2 SYGVKD. The sequenced part of the CDR3 DNA is TGTGCCATCAGCCCCATCGAGGGTGGCTATGGC. Its translation: CAISPIEGGYG. The CDR3 as a whole reads CAISPIEGGYGYTF.

The table lists this clone with many counts. Read data end 3 residues before the CDR3 end; the end is taken from the germline J gene. The chain is built from TRBV15 and TRBJ2-7; tentatively, D is TRBD2 (5 bases). The CDR3 is 12 amino acids. V lost 1 base to trimming and J lost 4 bases, with 5 bases between them. Looked up from germline, CDR1 is LNHNV and CDR2 is YYDKDF (reference sequence). CDR3 sequence: CATSRAGYEQYF. The sequenced CDR3 bases are TGTGCCACCAGCAGAGCGGGGTACGAG.

There are a few counts of this clone. The DNA ends 3 residues before the CDR3 does, and the rest of the CDR3 is filled in from the germline J gene. J is TRBJ2-1 and V is TRBV6-1; TRBD1 agrees at 9 bases. J lost 5 bases, V lost 4 bases, and 6 bases had no gene match. The CDR3 has 15 residues. Per the germline V gene, CDR1 is MNHNS and CDR2 is SASEGT. The DNA read from the CDR3 is TGTGCCAGCAGTGTACCGGGACAGGGCGACAATGAG. Protein: CASSVPGQGDNE. The whole CDR3 is CASSVPGQGDNEQFF.

This clone was counted ten times or more. The read terminates 3 residues before the CDR3 end, so the remaining end is supplied by the germline J gene. The chain recombines TRBV5-6 with TRBJ2-7; no clear D. V lost 0 bases and J 6 bases, leaving 7 bases between the germline ends. In germline, CDR1 is SGHDT, CDR2 YYEEEE. This CDR3 has 12 residues. CDR3 DNA, as far as it was read: TGTGCCAGCAGCTTGGGGCCAGGCGAG. This sequence encodes CASSLGPGE. The CDR3 reads in full as CASSLGPGEQYF.

This clone was recorded many times. The read halts 3 residues ahead of the CDR3 end, with the missing end drawn from the germline J gene. The chain recombines TRBV20-1 with TRBJ1-6; the D gene is possibly TRBD1 (5 bases). Germline V gives CDR1 DFQATT, CDR2 SNEGSKA (reference sequence). The CDR3 runs 13 residues. Trimming cost V 3 bases and J 10 bases, with 13 bases left between them. The sequenced part of the CDR3 DNA is TGCAGTGCTAGTCGAGGGGAGGCCTCACCC. Translating gives CSASRGEASP. The full CDR3 protein is CSASRGEASPLHF.

In this sample, this clone turned up many times. The CDR3 extends 3 residues past the end of the read, so its final part is completed from the germline J gene. The J gene is TRBJ2-7, the V gene TRBV5-1; 7 bases map to TRBD1. The CDR3 covers 13 residues. Per germline, CDR1 SGHRS and CDR2 YFSETQ. Trimming cost V 0 bases and J 5 bases; bases outside gene matches: 2. The CDR3 bases that were read are TGCGCCAGCAGCTTGGTAGGGGGCAACGAG. It is translated as CASSLVGGNE. The whole CDR3 sequence is CASSLVGGNEQYF.

This clone was detected many times. The read ends 3 residues shy of where the CDR3 ends; the end is completed using the germline J gene. The rearrangement joins TRBV6-2 or TRBV6-3 to TRBJ2-1, with 12 bases lining up with TRBD2. J was trimmed by 3 bases and V by 2 bases; bases with no gene match: 5. Germline V gene data show CDR1 as MNHEY and CDR2 as SVGEGT. CDR3 length: 17 amino acids. Incomplete CDR3 DNA: TGTGCCAGCAGTTACCCAACTAGCGGGGGGTACTACAATGAG. It translates to CASSYPTSGGYYNE. The whole CDR3 is CASSYPTSGGYYNEQFF.

Points on this clone: The missing CDR3 end, 3 residues past where the read stops, is filled in from the germline J gene. The V and J genes are TRBV19 and TRBJ2-4; D is ambiguous. Looked up from germline, CDR1 is LNHDA and CDR2 is SQIVND (reference sequence). This CDR3 spans 12 amino acids. The sequenced part of the CDR3 DNA is TGTGCCAGTAGTTCAACAGCTTATGGT. It encodes CASSSTAYG. The entire CDR3 protein is CASSSTAYGQYF. Filled out from reference TRBV19 and TRBJ2-4, the complete variable domain reads DGGITQSPKYLFRKEGQNVTLSCEQNLNHDAMYWYRQDPGQGLRLIYYSQIVNDFQKGDIAEGYSVSREKKESFPLTVTSAQKNPTAFYLCASSSTAYGQYFGAGTRLSVL.

The DNA read from the CDR3 is TGCAGTGCGCAGTGGCGGCCCCCTTACAATGAG. As protein: CSAQWRPPYNE. The whole CDR3 protein reads CSAQWRPPYNEQFF. The chain couples TRBV20-1 to TRBJ2-1; no firm D call. The read gets to within 3 residues of the CDR3 end, and the germline J gene fills in the rest. The germline V gene has CDR1 DFQATT and CDR2 SNEGSKA (reference sequence). The V end was cut by 6 bases, the J end by 4 bases, with 16 bases between. This CDR3 region has 14 residues.

This clone was detected ten times or more. The read stops 3 residues short of the end of the CDR3; the missing end is completed from the germline J gene. The chain carries TRBV6-2 or TRBV6-3 and TRBJ2-7; 9 bases align to TRBD2. Germline V gene lookup returns CDR1 MNHEY and CDR2 SVGEGT. The CDR3 has 16 amino acids. J lost 3 bases, V lost 0 bases, and 6 bases had no gene match. CDR3 DNA, as far as it was read: TGTGCCAGCAGTTACTCGAAGGTTAGCGGGGGCTACGAG. Its protein is CASSYSKVSGGYE. The whole CDR3 region reads CASSYSKVSGGYEQYF.

Ten or more counts support this clone. One end of the junction varies from germline; a read error may be responsible. With the read ending 3 residues before the CDR3 end, the germline J gene is used to fill in that end. The chain is built from TRBV5-6 and TRBJ2-7, with 10 nucleotides matching TRBD2. The germline CDR1 and CDR2 sequences are SGHDT and YYEEEE. This CDR3 region has 15 residues. The CDR3 bases that were read are TGTGCCAGCAGGTTGGGGCTAGCGGGGGCGTACGAG. It codes for CASRLGLAGAYE. The full CDR3 protein is CASRLGLAGAYEQYF. Full variable domain (rest looked up from reference TRBV5-6 and TRBJ2-7): DAGVTQSPTHLIKTRGQQVTLRCSPKSGHDTVSWYQQALGQGPQFIFQYYEEEERQRGNFPDRFSGHQFPNYSSELNVNALLLGDSALYLCASRLGLAGAYEQYFGPGTRLTVT.

This clone was recorded at least ten times. The read ends 3 residues before the CDR3 terminus; that terminus is restored from the germline J gene. This chain joins TRBV5-6 and TRBJ2-2; no clear D gene. V lost 0 bases, J lost 7 bases, and 4 bases lay in between. The CDR3 sequence is 12 residues long. Germline CDR1 is SGHDT and CDR2 is YYEEEE. The CDR3 spells CASSLASGELFF. The CDR3 DNA, read in part, is TGTGCCAGCAGCTTGGCTAGCGGGGAG.

This clone was observed at least ten times. The read terminates 3 residues ahead of where the CDR3 ends, so the germline J gene completes it. The chain links TRBV4-1 to TRBJ1-1; a possible D gene is TRBD1 (5 bases). The CDR3 covers 15 residues. V dropped 4 bases and J dropped 3 bases, with 15 bases sitting between them. Per germline, CDR1 MGHRA and CDR2 YSYEKL. The CDR3 region is CASSPGGGLDTEAFF. The CDR3 DNA, read in part, is TGCGCCAGCAGCCCTGGGGGGGGGTTGGACACTGAA.

Concerning this clone: The read ends 3 residues early relative to the CDR3; the germline J gene fills the gap. V is TRBV7-8 and J is TRBJ2-5; 9 bases agree with TRBD2. Germline values: CDR1 SGHVS, CDR2 FQNEAQ. The CDR3 loop spans 15 amino acids. Losses at the gene ends were 6 bases for V and 5 bases for J; bases not matched to a gene: 10. The CDR3 loop reads CASRGGAGGGETQYF. CDR3 DNA (partial): TGTGCCAGCAGGGGGGGAGCGGGGGGCGGGGAGACC.

Ten or more counts support this clone. The read falls 3 residues short of the CDR3 end, and the missing part is taken from the germline J gene. The chain has TRBV5-6 and TRBJ2-7; TRBD1 matches 11 bases. Germline V lookup: CDR1 SGHDT, CDR2 YYEEEE. Trimming cost V 0 bases and J 4 bases; bases outside gene matches: 3. CDR3 length equals 15 residues. The sequenced CDR3 bases are TGTGCCAGCAGCTTGGTGGGGGACAGGGGGTACGAG. This encodes CASSLVGDRGYE. The whole CDR3 protein is CASSLVGDRGYEQYF.

As concerns this clone: The CDR3 end lies 3 residues beyond the end of the read and is filled in from the germline J gene. This chain uses TRBV19 with TRBJ2-1, with 7 bases that match TRBD2. The ends lost 6 bases at V and 7 bases at J; junction bases unmatched: 12. Per the germline V gene, CDR1 is LNHDA and CDR2 is SQIVND (reference sequence). The CDR3 extends over 15 amino acids. Incomplete CDR3 DNA: TGTGCCAGTAGCTCCGGGGGAGGGCGGTTAAATGAG. This gives the protein CASSSGGGRLNE. The entire CDR3 reads CASSSGGGRLNEQFF.

In regard to this clone: The missing CDR3 end, 3 residues past where the read stops, is filled in from the germline J gene. The genes are TRBV18 and TRBJ2-4, with D possibly being TRBD1 (5 bases). This CDR3 region has 14 residues. In germline, CDR1 is KGHSH, CDR2 LQKENI. The CDR3 loop reads CASSPRQLVYGQYF. The CDR3 bases that were read are TGTGCCAGCTCACCTAGACAGTTAGTGTATGGT.

This clone was counted many times. The CDR3 end falls 3 residues outside the read, so it is completed with the germline J gene. J is TRBJ2-5 and V is TRBV12-3 or TRBV12-4; 10 positions agree with TRBD1. The J segment lost 3 bases and the V segment lost 6 bases, leaving 1 base of the junction unmatched. The length of the CDR3 is 13 residues. The DNA read from the CDR3 is TGTGCCAGCAGGGACAGGGGGGAAGAGACC. Its translation: CASRDRGEET. The complete CDR3 sequence is CASRDRGEETQYF.

This clone was recorded at least ten times. The read terminates 3 residues ahead of where the CDR3 ends, so the germline J gene completes it. The chain recombines TRBV18 with TRBJ2-3; 12 bases fit TRBD1. CDR3 length: 16 residues. After removal of 7 bases from V and 2 bases from J, the junction contained 7 bases not matched to a gene. Per germline, CDR1 KGHSH and CDR2 LQKENI. The CDR3 region is CASLLGQGANTDTQYF. The covered CDR3 bases are TGTGCCAGCTTACTGGGACAGGGGGCCAACACAGATACG.

This clone was observed a few times. The CDR3 goes on 3 residues after the read ends, and that part is filled in from the germline J gene. V gene TRBV19 combines with J gene TRBJ1-2; D may be TRBD1 (6 bases). The germline V gene has CDR1 LNHDA and CDR2 SQIVND (reference sequence). This CDR3 has 17 residues. The CDR3 spells CASGFSTRAGGTDTYTF. CDR3 bases read: TGTGCCAGTGGGTTTTCTACGCGAGCGGGGGGCACAGATACC.

This clone has a handful of counts. The read is 3 residues too short to cover the CDR3 end, so that end is filled in from the germline J gene. The chain has TRBV5-1 and TRBJ2-5, with D perhaps TRBD2 (5 bases). Germline assignment: CDR1 SGHRS and CDR2 YFSETQ. There are 15 residues in the CDR3. Trimming removed 4 bases from V and 4 bases from J, with 17 bases in between. This CDR3 reads CASSPRNGVRETQYF. Incomplete CDR3 DNA: TGCGCCAGCAGCCCGAGGAACGGGGTCAGAGAGACC. Based on the CDR3 plus reference TRBV5-1 and TRBJ2-5, the full variable domain is KAGVTQTPRYLIKTRGQQVTLSCSPISGHRSVSWYQQTPGQGLQFLFEYFSETQRNKGNFPGRFSGRQFSNSRSEMNVSTLELGDSALYLCASSPRNGVRETQYFGPGTRLLVL.

This clone was detected many times. The read finishes 3 residues shy of the CDR3 end, and the germline J gene is used to complete it. The V and J genes are TRBV4-2 and TRBJ1-4, with TRBD1 matching over 8 bases. Losses at the gene ends were 1 base for V and 4 bases for J; bases not matched to a gene: 5. Looked up from germline, CDR1 is LGHNA and CDR2 is YNFKEQ. The length of the CDR3 is 16 residues. The covered CDR3 bases are TGTGCCAGCAGCCAAGCTAGACAGGGGCTTAATGAAAAA. Protein sequence: CASSQARQGLNEK. The full CDR3 protein reads CASSQARQGLNEKLFF.

This clone was seen many times. The read ends 3 residues early relative to the CDR3; the germline J gene fills the gap. The genes are TRBV5-1 and TRBJ2-7; 10 nucleotides agree with TRBD1. CDR3 length: 14 residues. The V gene end was trimmed by 4 bases and the J gene end by 3 bases; junction bases not matched to a gene: 4. Germline values: CDR1 SGHRS, CDR2 YFSETQ. Here the CDR3 reads CASSARTGGYEQYF. Partial CDR3 DNA: TGCGCCAGCAGCGCGAGGACAGGGGGCTACGAG. Based on the CDR3 plus reference TRBV5-1 and TRBJ2-7, the full variable domain is KAGVTQTPRYLIKTRGQQVTLSCSPISGHRSVSWYQQTPGQGLQFLFEYFSETQRNKGNFPGRFSGRQFSNSRSEMNVSTLELGDSALYLCASSARTGGYEQYFGPGTRLTVT.

This clone was detected only a few times. Read data end 3 residues before the CDR3 end; the end is taken from the germline J gene. The rearrangement uses TRBV5-6 and TRBJ1-1; 7 positions match TRBD1. Germline loops: CDR1 SGHDT, CDR2 YYEEEE. The CDR3 is 14 amino acids. The CDR3: CASSWRGQVNEAFF. Incomplete CDR3 DNA: TGTGCCAGCAGCTGGAGAGGACAGGTAAACGAA.

This clone was seen repeatedly, ten times or more. The CDR3 extends 3 residues past the end of the read, so its final part is completed from the germline J gene. The chain uses TRBV28 and TRBJ1-2; 9 bases are a match to TRBD1. The CDR3 loop spans 14 amino acids. Trimming at V came to 6 bases and at J to 4 bases, leaving 6 bases not matched to a gene. The germline CDR1 and CDR2 sequences are MDHEN and SYDVKM. The part of the CDR3 DNA that was read is TGTGCCAGCAGGTCGACAGGGGGTTCCTATGGC. This encodes CASRSTGGSYG. The full CDR3 protein is CASRSTGGSYGYTF.